This entry describes one TCR beta chain. This entry is derived from a study of blood T cell repertoires in COVID-19. Study background: The origin of the acute and convalescent COVID-19 samples was the United States, Italy and Spain.

Germline values: CDR1 LGHDT, CDR2 YNNKEL (reference sequence). V dropped 4 bases and J dropped 4; count of bases not matched to a gene: 9. CDR3 size: 16 residues. TCRdb's copy holds only in-frame clones and misses some; the assay was immunoSEQ multiplex PCR. The sample has roughly 120,000 clones, roughly 84% seen once. V is TRBV3-1 (or the pseudogene TRBV3-2) and J is TRBJ1-2; 10 nucleotides agree with TRBD1. The material sequenced was peripheral blood. The source of this sequence is a middle-aged woman with acute or convalescent COVID-19. The CDR3 nucleotides read TGTGCCAGCAGCCGATGGGACAGGGGTGTCTCCTATGGCTACACCTTC. Encoded protein: CASSRWDRGVSYGYTF.